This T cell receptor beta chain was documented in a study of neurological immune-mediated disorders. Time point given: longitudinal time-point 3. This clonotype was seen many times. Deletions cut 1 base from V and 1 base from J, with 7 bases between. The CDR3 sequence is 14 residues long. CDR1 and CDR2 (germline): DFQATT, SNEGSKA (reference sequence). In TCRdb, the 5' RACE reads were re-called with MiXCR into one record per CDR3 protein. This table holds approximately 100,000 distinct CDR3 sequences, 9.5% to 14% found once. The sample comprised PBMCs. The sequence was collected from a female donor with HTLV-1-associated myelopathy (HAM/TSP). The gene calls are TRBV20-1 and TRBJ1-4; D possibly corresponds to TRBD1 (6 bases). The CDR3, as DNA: TGCAGTGCTAGAGTAGGGGGAACTAATGAAAAACTGTTTTTT. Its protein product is CSARVGGTNEKLFF.